The 28 T cell receptor beta chains below come from one sample, sequenced in a study of cytomegalovirus exposure and HLA in healthy donors. The PCR contained 60 Vbeta and 13 Jbeta primers. Sequenced by immunoSEQ multiplex PCR; TCRdb stores in-frame clones only, minus some. In the table there are over 150,000 clones, roughly 80% of which are singletons. What was sequenced was PBMCs. Receptor source: a man in his fifties in good health and CMV-seropositive.

This chain uses TRBV6-5 with TRBJ2-2; D may be TRBD1 (6 bases). Germline V CDR1 and CDR2: MNHEY, SVGAGI. The CDR3 loop spans 12 amino acids. Trimming left V 8 bases short and J 6 bases short, with 10 bases between. CDR3 amino acids: CASSQGAGELFF. The CDR3 DNA follows: TGTGCCAGCTCACAGGGAGCCGGGGAGCTGTTTTTT.

The chain has TRBV30 and TRBJ1-3; weak D call: TRBD1 (6 bases). CDR3 size: 15 residues. V was cut by 0 bases and J by 2 bases, with 11 bases left in between. Germline-derived CDR1 and CDR2 are GTSNPN and SVGIG (reference sequence). The CDR3 reads CAWSVGGTTGNTIYF. CDR3 in DNA: TGTGCCTGGAGTGTAGGGGGTACAACTGGAAACACCATATATTTT.

This clone came up a few times. V is TRBV5-6 and J is TRBJ2-7; 8 nucleotides agree with TRBD1. Germline V gene sequence: CDR1 SGHDT, CDR2 YYEEEE. After removal of 1 base from V and 6 bases from J, the junction contained 9 bases not matched to a gene. This CDR3 spans 15 amino acids. This CDR3 is CASSLNGQGYREQYF. CDR3 nucleotide sequence: TGTGCCAGCAGCTTGAATGGACAGGGTTATCGCGAGCAGTACTTC.

This clone was found once. The V call is TRBV9, the J call TRBJ1-3; TRBD1 aligns across 8 bases. Germline V gene sequence: CDR1 SGDLS, CDR2 YYNGEE. The ends lost 4 bases at V and 4 bases at J; junction bases unmatched: 7. The CDR3 length is 15 residues. The chain's CDR3 is CASSPQGARGNTIYF. DNA of the CDR3: TGTGCCAGCAGCCCGCAGGGGGCGCGAGGAAACACCATATATTTT.

The chain recombines TRBV21-1 with TRBJ1-5; the table's D call, TRBD1, was not checked against the DNA. TRBV21-1 is a known pseudogene. There are 20 residues in the CDR3. CDR3 loop: CASSISGRTGVLDSNQPQHF. The CDR3 DNA follows: TGTGCCAGCAGCATTAGTGGGAGGACAGGGGTCTTGGATAGCAATCAGCCCCAGCATTTT.

The chain uses TRBV5-5 and TRBJ2-7, with a weak D call TRBD2 (7 bases). CDR1 and CDR2 (germline): SGHKS, YYEKEE (reference sequence). The CDR3 is 14 amino acids. Between the trimmed V and J ends, which lost 7 bases and 5 bases, there was a span of 19 bases. The CDR3 loop reads CASSGLGQSDEQYF. The CDR3 DNA is TGTGCCAGCTCCGGACTAGGACAGTCTGACGAGCAGTACTTC.

The J gene is TRBJ1-3, the V gene TRBV15; D not resolved. Trimming took off 0 bases at V and 0 bases at J, with 9 bases between the two ends. Germline V CDR1 and CDR2: LNHNV, YYDKDF (reference sequence). The CDR3 covers 16 residues. The CDR3 DNA reads TGTGCCACCAGCAGAGATGGAGGGAACTCTGGAAACACCATATATTTT. It codes for CATSRDGGNSGNTIYF.

This chain connects TRBV19 to TRBJ1-3, with TRBD1 matching over 7 bases. The germline V gene has CDR1 LNHDA and CDR2 SQIVND (reference sequence). This CDR3 contains 16 residues. Trimming at V came to 5 bases and at J to 0 bases, leaving 7 bases not matched to a gene. The CDR3 DNA reads as TGTGCCAGTAGTGGGGGACAGAGGAGCTCTGGAAACACCATATATTTT. Protein: CASSGGQRSSGNTIYF.

This clone has more than one count but fewer than ten. The chain joins TRBV4-3 to TRBJ1-4; 11 positions match TRBD1. This CDR3 region has 15 residues. V dropped 3 bases and J dropped 7; count of bases not matched to a gene: 4. Germline loops: CDR1 LGHNA, CDR2 YSLEER. This CDR3 is CASSQWTGGSEKLFF. Here the CDR3 DNA reads TGCGCCAGCAGCCAGTGGACAGGGGGCAGTGAAAAACTGTTTTTT.

J is TRBJ1-4 and V is TRBV6-5; D is unresolved. Germline-derived CDR1 and CDR2 are MNHEY and SVGAGI. Trimming took off 2 bases at V and 7 bases at J, with 2 bases between the two ends. This CDR3 contains 11 residues. DNA for the CDR3: TGTGCCAGCAGTTACCGTGAAAAACTGTTTTTT. Protein product: CASSYREKLFF.

The chain links TRBV4-3 to TRBJ2-1; D gene uncertain. With 0 bases removed from V and 7 bases from J, the gap between germline ends came to 10 bases. This CDR3 spans 14 amino acids. CDR1 and CDR2 (germline): LGHNA, YSLEER. The CDR3 DNA sequence: TGCGCCAGCAGCCAAGAACGGTTGAGGAATGAGCAGTTCTTC. This encodes CASSQERLRNEQFF.

V gene TRBV12-1 combines with J gene TRBJ2-4; TRBD2, as called in the table, went unchecked against the DNA. TRBV12-1 is assigned pseudogene status. The CDR3 is made up of 16 amino acids. The CDR3 spells CASSFPAGATKNIQYF. The CDR3 region has the DNA TGTGCCAGCAGCTTCCCAGCGGGAGCGACCAAAAACATTCAGTACTTC.

The chain is built from TRBV14 and TRBJ2-3; maybe TRBD1 (6 bases). The V end lost 4 bases, the J end lost 0 bases, and 11 bases lay between the germline ends. The CDR3 runs to 15 residues. Germline assignment: CDR1 SGHDN and CDR2 FVKESK. In DNA form, the CDR3 reads TGTGCCAGCAGCCCAGGGGTCAAGAGCACAGATACGCAGTATTTT. Its protein product is CASSPGVKSTDTQYF.

This clone was observed a single time. J is TRBJ2-7 and V is TRBV25-1; 9 bases map to TRBD2. Germline-derived CDR1 and CDR2 are MGHDK and SYGVNS. J lost 5 bases, V lost 10 bases, and 9 bases had no gene match. The CDR3 runs 13 residues. Here the CDR3 DNA reads TGTGCCACCGTAGCGGGAGTCTCTGACGAGCAGTACTTC. It codes for CATVAGVSDEQYF.

The chain employs TRBV18 and TRBJ1-1, with 11 positions matching TRBD1. CDR3 length equals 14 residues. V lost 4 bases and J lost 3; bases outside the gene matches: 1. Germline-derived CDR1 and CDR2 are KGHSH and LQKENI. The CDR3 reads CASSQGQGDTEAFF. The CDR3 DNA sequence: TGTGCCAGCTCACAGGGACAGGGGGACACTGAAGCTTTCTTT.

The rearrangement uses TRBV6-5 and TRBJ2-7; maybe TRBD1 (7 bases). Germline CDR1 reads MNHEY; CDR2 reads SVGAGI. This CDR3 contains 15 residues. Between the trimmed V and J ends, which lost 0 bases and 4 bases, there was a span of 13 bases. DNA of the CDR3: TGTGCCAGCAGTTACTCCCGGAGGGGGCTTTACGAGCAGTACTTC. Amino acids: CASSYSRRGLYEQYF.

This clone was counted a single time. The rearrangement links TRBV2 to TRBJ2-3; 10 positions match TRBD2. Germline V CDR1 and CDR2: SNHLY, FYNNEI. V shed 2 bases, J shed 1 base, and the junction held 6 bases outside the gene matches. This CDR3 is 17 amino acids long. The CDR3 sequence: CASSESFGLAGTDTQYF. As DNA, the CDR3 is TGTGCCAGCAGTGAATCATTTGGACTAGCGGGCACAGATACGCAGTATTTT.

This chain uses TRBV11-2 with TRBJ2-5, with TRBD1 matching over 9 bases. After removal of 7 bases from V and 5 bases from J, the junction contained 5 bases not matched to a gene. The CDR3 has 13 amino acids. Germline V CDR1 and CDR2: SGHAT, FQNNGV. Here the CDR3 reads CASTTGGGETQYF. The CDR3 coding sequence is TGTGCCAGCACGACAGGGGGTGGGGAGACCCAGTACTTC.

The chain uses TRBV5-6 and TRBJ2-7; D gene uncertain. The CDR3 extends over 13 amino acids. Trimming pared 2 bases from V and 3 bases from J, leaving 9 bases between. Germline CDR1 and CDR2: SGHDT and YYEEEE. The CDR3 loop is CASSLLPSYEQYF. The CDR3 nucleotides read TGTGCCAGCAGCTTACTACCAAGCTACGAGCAGTACTTC.

The chain joins TRBV7-2 to TRBJ2-1; 9 bases match TRBD2. Germline CDR1 SGHTA, CDR2 FQGNSA. Trimming at V came to 4 bases and at J to 7 bases, leaving 11 bases not matched to a gene. The CDR3 spans 16 residues. The CDR3: CASSSRLAGLVNEQFF. DNA for the CDR3: TGTGCCAGCAGCTCAAGGCTAGCGGGGCTTGTGAATGAGCAGTTCTTC.

V is TRBV15 and J is TRBJ2-5, with a tentative D call TRBD2 (6 bases). The J call may be incorrect, as the DNA end agrees better with TRBJ2-7. The CDR3 consists of 15 residues. Germline CDR1 reads LNHNV; CDR2 reads YYDKDF (reference sequence). The CDR3 sequence: CATSRVAGYEGEQYF. CDR3 DNA sequence: TGTGCCACCAGCAGAGTGGCGGGATACGAGGGCGAGCAGTACTTC.

This sequence joins TRBV15 and TRBJ2-5; D perhaps matches TRBD1 (7 bases). The CDR3 covers 15 residues. Per germline, CDR1 LNHNV and CDR2 YYDKDF (reference sequence). V lost 0 bases and J lost 3, with 11 bases in between. CDR3 bases: TGTGCCACCAGCAGAGATCCCAGGGGGGAAGAGACCCAGTACTTC. Residues: CATSRDPRGEETQYF.

V and J are TRBV10-3 and TRBJ2-2; 14 nucleotides line up with TRBD2. The CDR3 runs 15 residues. Germline V CDR1 and CDR2: ENHRY, SYGVKD. With V trimmed by 10 bases and J by 8 bases, 9 bases remained unmatched. CDR3 nucleotides: TGTGCCACAATGACTAGCGGGAGGGCGGGTGGGGAGCTGTTTTTT. Translation: CATMTSGRAGGELFF.

The chain joins TRBV19 to TRBJ1-1, with D perhaps matching TRBD1 (5 bases). With 8 bases removed from V and 5 bases from J, the gap between germline ends came to 15 bases. Germline V CDR1 and CDR2: LNHDA, SQIVND (reference sequence). The CDR3 totals 13 residues. The CDR3 coding sequence is TGTGCCAGTCAGGGCAGGGTGGGGACTGAAGCTTTCTTT. Its protein is CASQGRVGTEAFF.

This sequence joins TRBV6-4 and TRBJ1-4; 7 nucleotides line up with TRBD1. V lost 5 bases, J lost 7 bases, and 10 bases stayed unmatched. This CDR3 has 15 amino acids. The germline V gene has CDR1 MRHNA and CDR2 SNTAGT. In DNA form, the CDR3 reads TGTGCCAGCAGTCCGGGAAGGGGGCCTACTGAAAAACTGTTTTTT. Protein: CASSPGRGPTEKLFF.

This chain joins TRBV15 and TRBJ2-5; TRBD2 matches 8 bases. Trimming cost V 1 base and J 4 bases; bases outside gene matches: 8. The CDR3 is 16 amino acids. Germline values: CDR1 LNHNV, CDR2 YYDKDF (reference sequence). This chain's CDR3 is CATSRVAGGLVETQYF. The CDR3 DNA is TGTGCCACCAGCAGAGTTGCGGGGGGCTTAGTAGAGACCCAGTACTTC.

The V call is TRBV5-5, the J call TRBJ2-1; 10 bases fit TRBD2. The trim removed 1 base at V and 1 base at J, leaving 8 bases unmatched. Per germline, CDR1 SGHKS and CDR2 YYEKEE (reference sequence). This CDR3 region has 18 residues. CDR3 loop: CASSLQASGRLSYNEQFF. The CDR3 DNA follows: TGTGCCAGCAGCTTGCAGGCTAGCGGGAGACTATCCTACAATGAGCAGTTCTTC.

The table lists this clone with a count of one. The chain recombines TRBV5-5 with TRBJ1-5; possible D gene TRBD1, 6 bases. The germline V gene encodes CDR1 SGHKS and CDR2 YYEKEE (reference sequence). V lost 0 bases to trimming and J lost 7 bases, with 11 bases between them. This CDR3 region has 14 residues. The CDR3 region is CASSLEGGGQPQHF. DNA for the CDR3: TGTGCCAGCAGCTTGGAAGGGGGGGGACAGCCCCAGCATTTT.